In its sample, the clone carrying this T cell receptor (beta chain) was seen many times. Its matching antigen is unknown. This sample was taken from a study of T cells after yellow fever vaccination. Findings and caveats of the study: The booster response re-showed most primary clones: around 97% CD4, around 87% CD8.

TCRdb reanalysed the 5' RACE reads using MiXCR and keeps one entry per CDR3 protein. The sample lists some 240,000 distinct CDR3 sequences, roughly 3.3% seen once, with around 3% in the top ten. The length of the CDR3 is 14 residues. The V gene's germline CDR1 is SGHAT and CDR2 FQNNGV. V was trimmed by 4 bases and J by 1 base, leaving 7 bases between them. V usage is TRBV11-2 and J usage is TRBJ2-2; maybe TRBD1 (5 bases). The sequencing used CD4+ T cells sorted from PBMCs, collected 10 days after the yellow fever booster vaccination. The sequence came from a man aged 18 to 35 who received the YFV17D yellow fever vaccine. Here the CDR3 reads CASSSGQNTGELFF. The CDR3 DNA sequence: TGTGCCAGCAGCTCCGGACAGAACACCGGGGAGCTGTTTTTT.